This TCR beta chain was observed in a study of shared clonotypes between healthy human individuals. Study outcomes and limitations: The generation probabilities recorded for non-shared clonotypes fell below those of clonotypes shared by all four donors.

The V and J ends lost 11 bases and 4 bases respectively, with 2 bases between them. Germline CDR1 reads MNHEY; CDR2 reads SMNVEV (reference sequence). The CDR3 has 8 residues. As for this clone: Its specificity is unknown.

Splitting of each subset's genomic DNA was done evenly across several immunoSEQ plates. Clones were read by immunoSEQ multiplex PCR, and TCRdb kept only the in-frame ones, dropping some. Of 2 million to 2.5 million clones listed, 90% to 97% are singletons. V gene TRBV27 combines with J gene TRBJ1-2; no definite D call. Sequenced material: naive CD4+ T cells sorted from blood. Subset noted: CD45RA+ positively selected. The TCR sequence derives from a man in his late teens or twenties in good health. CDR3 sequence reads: CASYGYTF. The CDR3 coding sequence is TGTGCCTCCTATGGCTACACCTTC.